This T cell receptor beta chain was recorded in a study of OX40 agonist ivuxolimab in advanced cancers. Study details: The dose of intravenous ivuxolimab that patients received every 2 weeks ranged from 0.01 to 10 mg/kg.

The protocol was immunoSEQ multiplex PCR, while the TCRdb copy is restricted to in-frame clones and leaves out a portion. The table has about 83,000 clones, around four fifths seen once; the top ten hold approximately 1.5%. About this clone: Its specificity is unknown.

Findings and caveats of the study: Blood T cells, both CD4+ and CD8+, expanded clonally by week 6 at 0.1 to 3.0 mg/kg.

V gave up 4 bases and J gave up 11 bases, with 27 bases separating them. The CDR3 has 17 amino acids. Per the germline V gene, CDR1 is SNHLY and CDR2 is FYNNEI. Sequencing used CD4+ or CD8+ T cells sorted from blood, obtained in a trial of the OX40 agonist ivuxolimab. The sequence was collected from an adult with an advanced solid tumor such as melanoma, head and neck, liver or kidney cancer. This chain uses TRBV2 with TRBJ2-1; possible D gene TRBD2, 6 bases. The CDR3 nucleotides read TGTGCCAGCAGTGCAATAAGGATCCGGGACTCCCCAATCCAGCAGTTCTTC. Its protein is CASSAIRIRDSPIQQFF.